This entry lists 3 T cell receptor beta chains sequenced from one sample in a study of blood T cell repertoires in COVID-19. Profiling relied on immunoSEQ multiplex PCR, and the TCRdb table lists in-frame clones only, not all of them. The data show roughly 92,000 clones, 86% seen once. The sequenced sample was peripheral blood. The receptor set was obtained from a middle-aged man with acute or convalescent COVID-19.

This sequence joins TRBV7-9 and TRBJ2-1, with TRBD1 matching over 8 bases. The CDR3 runs to 18 residues. CDR1 is SEHNR and CDR2 is FQNEAQ in the germline V gene (reference sequence). Unmatched junction bases numbered 8, after V lost 1 base and J lost 0 bases. This CDR3 reads CASSLGTGFLGSYNEQFF. In DNA form, the CDR3 reads TGTGCCAGCAGCTTAGGGACAGGGTTTTTGGGCTCCTACAATGAGCAGTTCTTC.

The chain is built from TRBV7-6 and TRBJ1-1, with unresolved D. V lost 1 base and J lost 7, with 13 bases in between. CDR3 size: 14 residues. CDR1 SGHVS and CDR2 FNYEAQ come from the germline V gene. Here the CDR3 DNA reads TGTGCCAGCAGCTTAGGGGCGGGGAGAGGTGAAGCTTTCTTT. Residues: CASSLGAGRGEAFF.

The chain recombines TRBV29-1 with TRBJ2-7; the D gene is possibly TRBD1 (5 bases). V was trimmed by 3 bases and J by 4 bases, leaving 7 bases between them. The germline V gene has CDR1 SQVTM and CDR2 ANQGSEA. This CDR3 is 11 amino acids long. CDR3 amino acids: CSVDQGYEQYF. The CDR3 coding sequence is TGCAGCGTTGACCAGGGTTACGAGCAGTACTTC.